The next 25 T cell receptor beta chains were all read from a single sample in a study of shared clonotypes between healthy human individuals. TCRdb's copy holds only in-frame clones and misses some; the assay was immunoSEQ multiplex PCR. The table lists about 1.1 million clones, roughly 80% of them singletons. Sample: memory CD4+ T cells from PBMCs. The subset was: CD45RA-negative fraction. Receptors originate from a man aged 18 to 30 in good health. Some clones in this sample may be carry-over from other donors' samples.

The CDR3 is CASSEDGAGYTDTQYF. In nucleotides, the CDR3 is TGTGCCAGCAGCGAGGACGGAGCGGGATACACAGATACGCAGTATTTT. The chain combines TRBV5-6 with TRBJ2-3; TRBD2 aligns across 7 bases. This CDR3 comprises 16 residues. V lost 4 bases to trimming and J lost 2 bases; unmatched junction nucleotides: 10. Germline V lookup: CDR1 SGHDT, CDR2 YYEEEE.

The V and J genes are TRBV4-2 and TRBJ1-1; TRBD1 might be the D (5 bases). Trimming pared 3 bases from V and 7 bases from J, leaving 24 bases between. The CDR3 is 17 amino acids. Germline loops: CDR1 LGHNA, CDR2 YNFKEQ. The DNA of the CDR3 is TGTGCCAGCAGCCATCCGAGGGGACGGGGATCGGCGGATGAAGCTTTCTTT. Translating gives CASSHPRGRGSADEAFF.

The chain is built from TRBV14 and TRBJ2-1, with a possible D match to TRBD1 (6 bases). V shed 2 bases and J shed 8 bases, with 10 bases lying between them. The V gene's germline CDR1 is SGHDN and CDR2 FVKESK. This CDR3 contains 13 residues. This CDR3 is CASSQSRGYEQFF. For the CDR3, the DNA is TGTGCCAGCAGCCAATCCAGGGGATATGAGCAGTTCTTC.

This clone has more than one count but fewer than ten. V and J are TRBV7-3 and TRBJ2-1; the match to TRBD2 covers 14 bases. The CDR3 has 18 amino acids. CDR1 and CDR2 (germline): SGHTA, FQGTGA. J lost 6 bases, V lost 4 bases, and 11 bases had no gene match. The CDR3: CASSSPGLAGVRANEQFF. The CDR3 nucleotides read TGTGCCAGCAGCTCGCCGGGACTAGCGGGAGTAAGGGCCAATGAGCAGTTCTTC.

The genes are TRBV21-1 and TRBJ1-1. TRBV21-1 is tagged as a pseudogene. This CDR3 has 14 amino acids. CDR3 nucleotide sequence: TGTGCCAGCACCCAACGGGGTCGGGACACTGAAGCTTTCTTT. It translates to CASTQRGRDTEAFF.

This sequence joins TRBV7-2 and TRBJ1-3; D perhaps matches TRBD1 (5 bases). Looked up from germline, CDR1 is SGHTA and CDR2 is FQGNSA. The CDR3 runs 15 residues. Trimming took 3 bases from V and 3 from J, leaving 12 bases between them. CDR3 in amino acids: CASSFSRGDGNTIYF. In nucleotides, the CDR3 is TGTGCCAGCAGCTTTTCAAGGGGCGATGGAAACACCATATATTTT.

This clone was detected only once. The V and J genes are TRBV30 and TRBJ2-5; 10 bases align to TRBD2. CDR3 length: 13 residues. The junction had 7 bases not matched to a gene; V was cut back by 8 bases and J by 4 bases. The germline CDR1 and CDR2 sequences are GTSNPN and SVGIG (reference sequence). CDR3 amino acids: CARSLAGVETQYF. The DNA for the CDR3 is TGTGCCCGATCGCTAGCGGGAGTAGAGACCCAGTACTTC.

The chain is built from TRBV11-2 and TRBJ2-4; D uncertain. V lost 2 bases, J lost 3 bases, and 17 bases lay in between. Germline V gives CDR1 SGHAT, CDR2 FQNNGV. This CDR3 is 17 amino acids long. DNA for the CDR3: TGTGCCAGCAGCTTACAGTTCGGTGTATACGGCAAAAACATTCAGTACTTC. This encodes CASSLQFGVYGKNIQYF.

This clone was picked up one time. The CDR3 loop reads CASRARTSGRTDTQYF. CDR3 DNA: TGTGCCAGCAGAGCAAGGACTAGCGGTCGCACAGATACGCAGTATTTT. V is TRBV25-1 and J is TRBJ2-3; 10 nucleotides align to TRBD2. The CDR3 loop spans 16 amino acids. Germline-derived CDR1 and CDR2 are MGHDK and SYGVNS. Trimming at V came to 6 bases and at J to 1 base, leaving 7 bases not matched to a gene.

The CDR3 nucleotides read TGTGCCAGCAGGATCCACCGGAACAGGGATGAGCAGTACTTC. This gives the protein CASRIHRNRDEQYF. The chain combines TRBV5-8 with TRBJ2-7; weak D call: TRBD1 (6 bases). CDR1 SGHTS and CDR2 YDEGEE come from the germline V gene. Trimming took 5 bases from V and 7 from J, leaving 19 bases between them. This CDR3 has 14 amino acids.

Regarding this clone: Other DNA sequences in the sample encode the same CDR3. V gene TRBV11-3 combines with J gene TRBJ2-3; D is unclear. The CDR3 extends over 13 amino acids. Deletions cut 5 bases from V and 4 bases from J, with 10 bases between. Germline-derived CDR1 and CDR2 are SGHNT and YENEEA. The CDR3 protein is CASSPPGADTQYF. DNA for the CDR3: TGTGCCAGCAGCCCCCCGGGCGCAGATACGCAGTATTTT. Supplemented by reference TRBV11-3 and TRBJ2-3, the full variable domain reads EAGVVQSPRYKIIEKKQPVAFWCNPISGHNTLYWYLQNLGQGPELLIRYENEEAVDDSQLPKDRFSAERLKGVDSTLKIQPAELGDSAVYLCASSPPGADTQYFGPGTRLTVL.

This clone was seen a single time. This chain connects TRBV15 to TRBJ1-2; 10 nucleotides agree with TRBD1. Germline loops: CDR1 LNHNV, CDR2 YYDKDF (reference sequence). The CDR3 has 15 residues. V lost 4 bases to trimming and J lost 5 bases; unmatched junction nucleotides: 7. CDR3 region: CATSTTRQGAYGYTF. CDR3 nucleotides: TGTGCCACCAGCACTACCCGACAGGGGGCTTATGGCTACACCTTC.

Note on this clone: A far bigger clonotype differs at one base, so this is likely a read error. Other DNA sequences within the sample encode an identical CDR3. V usage is TRBV25-1 and J usage is TRBJ1-5; no definite D call. Deletions cut 6 bases from V and 0 bases from J, with 12 bases between. Germline V gene sequence: CDR1 MGHDK, CDR2 SYGVNS. There are 15 residues in the CDR3. The CDR3 loop reads CASSPSVGSNQPQHF. The CDR3 DNA reads TGTGCCAGCAGCCCATCCGTGGGTAGCAATCAGCCCCAGCATTTT.

The genes are TRBV12-5 and TRBJ2-5; 10 bases match TRBD1. The CDR3 has 15 residues. V lost 6 bases and J lost 2; bases outside the gene matches: 6. From germline, CDR1 is LGHNT and CDR2 FRNRAP. CDR3 amino acids: CASGPDRGRQETQYF. The DNA for the CDR3 is TGTGCTAGTGGCCCTGACAGGGGGCGGCAAGAGACCCAGTACTTC.

V usage is TRBV11-2 and J usage is TRBJ2-1, with 8 bases that match TRBD2. Germline-derived CDR1 and CDR2 are SGHAT and FQNNGV. Unmatched junction bases numbered 8, after V lost 1 base and J lost 12 bases. The CDR3 is 14 residues long. In DNA, the CDR3 is TGTGCCAGCAGCTTAGGACCAGCGGGAGTAGTGCAGTTCTTC. Translation: CASSLGPAGVVQFF.

J is TRBJ2-2 and V is TRBV11-2, with D perhaps matching TRBD1 or TRBD2 (5 bases each). Germline CDR1 SGHAT, CDR2 FQNNGV. V was trimmed by 3 bases and J by 8 bases, leaving 19 bases between them. The CDR3 has 16 residues. DNA for the CDR3: TGTGCCAGCAGCTTGATACCGGGACCATCCGCGGGGGAGCTGTTTTTT. Translated, it gives CASSLIPGPSAGELFF.

This clone was counted at least ten times. The V gene is TRBV5-1, the J gene TRBJ2-3; 9 bases map to TRBD2. Germline values: CDR1 SGHRS, CDR2 YFSETQ. CDR3 length equals 16 residues. The V and J ends lost 2 bases and 4 bases, in that order; junction bases with no gene match: 8. The CDR3 loop is CASSFTAGGTADTQYF. The CDR3, as DNA: TGCGCCAGCAGCTTTACAGCGGGAGGTACTGCAGATACGCAGTATTTT.

The V call is TRBV4-2, the J call TRBJ1-2; D gene unclear. Germline-derived CDR1 and CDR2 are LGHNA and YNFKEQ. Trimming left V 0 bases short and J 4 bases short, with 12 bases between. CDR3 length: 15 amino acids. The CDR3 spells CASSQDPTPLYGYTF. CDR3 DNA: TGTGCCAGCAGCCAAGATCCCACTCCGCTCTATGGCTACACCTTC.

CDR3 sequence (DNA): TGTGCCAGCAGTTCGCAGACAGGGCAAGAGACCCAGTACTTC. Translation gives CASSSQTGQETQYF. The chain carries TRBV28 and TRBJ2-5; 7 bases are shared with TRBD1. The CDR3 is 14 residues long. V shed 4 bases, J shed 2 bases, and the junction held 4 bases outside the gene matches. Germline V gene sequence: CDR1 MDHEN, CDR2 SYDVKM.

The chain joins TRBV7-2 to TRBJ1-1, with D uncertain. V was pared by 2 bases and J by 3 bases, with 7 bases between. Germline assignment: CDR1 SGHTA and CDR2 FQGNSA. The CDR3 covers 13 residues. The DNA for the CDR3 is TGTGCCAGCAGCTTATACGTGGACACTGAAGCTTTCTTT. Translating gives CASSLYVDTEAFF.

This clone was observed a single time. The chain employs TRBV18 and TRBJ2-1, with D unclear. The CDR3 totals 12 residues. Germline CDR1 and CDR2: KGHSH and LQKENI. Trimming pared 6 bases from V and 7 bases from J, leaving 10 bases between. In DNA, the CDR3 is TGTGCCAGCTCTCTAGTGGGTAATGAGCAGTTCTTC. Translating it yields CASSLVGNEQFF.

The genes are TRBV27 and TRBJ2-1; TRBD2 matches at 10 bases. This CDR3 region has 14 residues. Germline CDR1 MNHEY, CDR2 SMNVEV (reference sequence). Trimming removed 7 bases from V and 1 base from J; junction bases left unmatched: 1. CDR3 protein: CASKGLASYNEQFF. DNA for the CDR3: TGTGCCAGCAAGGGACTAGCGTCCTACAATGAGCAGTTCTTC.

The V and J genes are TRBV5-1 and TRBJ2-6; 8 bases are shared with TRBD1. The trim removed 0 bases at V and 2 bases at J, leaving 1 base unmatched. This CDR3 is built from 16 residues. In germline, CDR1 is SGHRS, CDR2 YFSETQ. This CDR3 reads CASSLGQGPGANVLTF. DNA for the CDR3: TGCGCCAGCAGCTTGGGACAGGGGCCTGGGGCCAACGTCCTGACTTTC.

The rearrangement uses TRBV5-1 and TRBJ2-3; the D is unclear. Trimming took 5 bases from V and 2 from J, leaving 12 bases between them. CDR1 SGHRS and CDR2 YFSETQ come from the germline V gene. The CDR3 consists of 14 residues. The CDR3: CASSRAMNTDTQYF. The CDR3 DNA is TGCGCCAGCAGTCGGGCCATGAACACAGATACGCAGTATTTT.

With regard to this clone: This sample includes further DNA sequences coding for the same CDR3. The chain combines TRBV18 with TRBJ2-7; TRBD1 matches at 7 bases. Germline CDR1 and CDR2: KGHSH and LQKENI. The junction had 3 bases not matched to a gene; V was cut back by 2 bases and J by 2 bases. CDR3 length: 14 residues. The CDR3 protein is CASSPGTATYEQYF. DNA of the CDR3: TGTGCCAGCTCACCAGGGACAGCCACCTACGAGCAGTACTTC.